Shown below are 19 T cell receptor beta chains from a single sample sequenced in a study of human T cells and chemical hapten exposure listed by TCRdb under 2021. The method behind the library was RACE. This sample was sequenced with a NextSeq 500. TCRdb took the public reads, trimmed them with fastp at Q25, ran MiXCR for clone calling and kept in-frame beta chains. Every entry covers one CDR3 protein and lists the most common genes and DNA from its rows. The sample includes some 77,000 distinct CDR3 sequences, with about 9.2% observed a single time. Around 1.7% of the sample belongs to the ten largest clones. This specimen's time point label, interpreted: healthy volunteer bleed at 6 weeks. Total RNA was extracted from unfractionated whole blood collected in Tempus Blood RNA tubes. The specimen sequenced was whole blood. The receptors derive from a female donor in good health. Some clones in this sample may be carry-over from other donors' samples.

This clonotype was observed at least ten times. V usage is TRBV19 and J usage is TRBJ1-5, with 8 bases that match TRBD1. J was trimmed by 4 bases and V by 4 bases; bases with no gene match: 9. Looked up from germline, CDR1 is LNHDA and CDR2 is SQIVND (reference sequence). The CDR3 is 16 amino acids. The CDR3 DNA reads TGTGCCAGTAGTACCTCCGGGACAGGTGGTAATCAGCCCCAGCATTTT. Its translation: CASSTSGTGGNQPQHF.

Here the CDR3 DNA reads TGTGCCAGCAGCCAATCAGTATACGAGCAGTACTTC. Its translation: CASSQSVYEQYF. The gene calls are TRBV14 and TRBJ2-7; D remains unclear. The germline V gene has CDR1 SGHDN and CDR2 FVKESK. The CDR3 loop spans 12 amino acids. V was cut by 2 bases and J by 4 bases, with 6 bases left in between.

This clonotype showed up just a few times. The chain employs TRBV20-1 and TRBJ2-7, with 14 positions matching TRBD2. Germline CDR1 is DFQATT and CDR2 is SNEGSKA (reference sequence). The trim removed 6 bases at V and 2 bases at J, leaving 9 bases unmatched. The CDR3 is 16 amino acids. The DNA of the CDR3 is TGCAGTGCGAGACTAGCGGGGGGGCCGAACGCCTACGAGCAGTACTTC. Translation: CSARLAGGPNAYEQYF.

This clonotype was seen at least ten times. The V and J genes are TRBV4-1 and TRBJ2-1; 10 nucleotides match TRBD2. The V and J ends lost 0 bases and 1 base, in that order; junction bases with no gene match: 15. The length of the CDR3 is 21 residues. The germline CDR1 and CDR2 sequences are MGHRA and YSYEKL. CDR3: CASSQESTGRLAGGSYNEQFF. In DNA, the CDR3 is TGCGCCAGCAGCCAAGAATCAACAGGCAGATTAGCGGGGGGTTCCTACAATGAGCAGTTCTTC.

This clonotype was counted a few times. V gene TRBV7-8 combines with J gene TRBJ2-3; 8 bases map to TRBD1. Germline CDR1 and CDR2: SGHVS and FQNEAQ. The trim removed 0 bases at V and 4 bases at J, leaving 9 bases unmatched. The CDR3 is 17 amino acids. CDR3 nucleotide sequence: TGTGCCAGCAGCTTAGCGTTCGAGCAGGGGGCAGCAGATACGCAGTATTTT. This encodes CASSLAFEQGAADTQYF.

About this clonotype itself: Given a much more abundant clone one base away, this may be a read error. The genes are TRBV6-1 and TRBJ2-7; 8 bases align to TRBD1. CDR3 length equals 17 residues. Germline lookup yields CDR1 MNHNS and CDR2 SASEGT. Trimming at V came to 7 bases and at J to 6 bases, leaving 20 bases not matched to a gene. For the CDR3, the DNA is TGTGCCAGCACGGGACAGGAGCCAATTTTGAGTCGGGGCGAGCAGTACTTC. This codes for CASTGQEPILSRGEQYF.

V is TRBV12-3 or TRBV12-4 and J is TRBJ2-6, with a tentative D call TRBD2 (5 bases). Trimming removed 3 bases at V and 0 bases at J, with 6 bases between. The CDR3 loop spans 15 amino acids. The CDR3 loop reads CASSLGSSGANVLTF. CDR3 nucleotides: TGTGCCAGCAGTTTGGGGAGCTCTGGGGCCAACGTCCTGACTTTC.

This clonotype was detected a few times. The V gene is TRBV27, the J gene TRBJ1-1; 7 positions match TRBD1. The CDR3 spans 17 residues. CDR1 is MNHEY, CDR2 SMNVEV, per germline (reference sequence). The V gene end was trimmed by 6 bases and the J gene end by 8 bases; junction bases not matched to a gene: 21. CDR3: CASSRLIHPGDSQEAFF. DNA of the CDR3: TGTGCCAGCAGCCGCCTAATACACCCAGGGGACAGCCAAGAAGCTTTCTTT.

This clonotype came up many times. This rearrangement joins TRBV20-1 to TRBJ1-3; D uncertain. The CDR3 covers 13 residues. In germline, CDR1 is DFQATT, CDR2 SNEGSKA (reference sequence). Between the trimmed V and J ends, which lost 4 bases and 0 bases, there was a span of 7 bases. The CDR3 loop is CSATQSSGNTIYF. The CDR3 region has the DNA TGCAGTGCTACGCAGAGCTCTGGAAACACCATATATTTT.

This clonotype was recorded at least ten times. The chain uses TRBV9 and TRBJ2-1, with D possibly TRBD2 on 5 matching bases. The CDR3 contains 13 residues. In germline, CDR1 is SGDLS, CDR2 YYNGEE. V was shortened by 3 bases and J by 6 bases, with 10 bases between the two germline ends. The CDR3, as DNA: TGTGCCAGCAGCGCACTAGTATCCAATGAGCAGTTCTTC. Amino acid sequence: CASSALVSNEQFF.

This clonotype was counted at least ten times. The J gene is TRBJ1-2, the V gene TRBV14; D is perhaps TRBD1 (5 bases). This CDR3 comprises 12 residues. Per the germline V gene, CDR1 is SGHDN and CDR2 is FVKESK. Trimming took 3 bases from V and 10 from J, leaving 12 bases between them. The DNA for the CDR3 is TGTGCCAGCAGCCACGGAAGGGGCATCTACACCTTC. Translation gives CASSHGRGIYTF.

This clonotype was recorded many times. The chain couples TRBV14 to TRBJ2-1, with 8 bases aligning to TRBD2. J gave up 5 bases and V 1 base, and 4 bases lay outside the gene matches. This CDR3 is 15 amino acids long. CDR1 is SGHDN and CDR2 is FVKESK in the germline V gene. In nucleotides, the CDR3 is TGTGCCAGCAGCCAAGTCGGGGGGGGTCACAATGAGCAGTTCTTC. Protein: CASSQVGGGHNEQFF. Supplemented by reference TRBV14 and TRBJ2-1, the full variable domain reads EAGVTQFPSHSVIEKGQTVTLRCDPISGHDNLYWYRRVMGKEIKFLLHFVKESKQDESGMPNNRFLAERTGGTYSTLKVQPAELEDSGVYFCASSQVGGGHNEQFFGPGTRLTVL.

This clonotype was observed a handful of times. The genes are TRBV20-1 and TRBJ2-6; D possibly corresponds to TRBD1 (6 bases). Trimming left V 4 bases short and J 0 bases short, with 16 bases between. The CDR3 spans 17 residues. Germline V CDR1 and CDR2: DFQATT, SNEGSKA (reference sequence). CDR3 bases: TGCAGTGCTAATCTGGGACAAGGGTTCTCTGGGGCCAACGTCCTGACTTTC. As protein: CSANLGQGFSGANVLTF.

This clonotype has ten or more counts. This chain links TRBV15 with TRBJ1-2; tentatively, D is TRBD1 (5 bases). Trimming left V 7 bases short and J 4 bases short, with 13 bases between. The germline CDR1 and CDR2 sequences are LNHNV and YYDKDF (reference sequence). The CDR3 has 13 residues. In nucleotides, the CDR3 is TGTGCCACCAAATCGGGGGGTCGCTATGGCTACACCTTC. This gives the protein CATKSGGRYGYTF. Together with reference TRBV15 and TRBJ1-2, the CDR3 gives the full variable domain: DAMVIQNPRYQVTQFGKPVTLSCSQTLNHNVMYWYQQKSSQAPKLLFHYYDKDFNNEADTPDNFQSRRPNTSFCFLDIRSPGLGDTAMYLCATKSGGRYGYTFGSGTRLTVV.

This clonotype was counted many times. This chain links TRBV29-1 with TRBJ1-2; D not certain. The CDR3 consists of 16 residues. Germline loops: CDR1 SQVTM, CDR2 ANQGSEA. V lost 3 bases, J lost 5 bases, and 22 bases lay in between. The CDR3 bases are TGCAGCGTTGACGTTCCGGACGTATTATCTGAATATGGCTACACCTTC. Translating gives CSVDVPDVLSEYGYTF.

This clonotype was seen many times. The chain employs TRBV3-1 and TRBJ1-1; no firm D call. This CDR3 has 12 amino acids. Germline CDR1 LGHDT, CDR2 YNNKEL (reference sequence). Trimming took off 3 bases at V and 0 bases at J, with 2 bases between the two ends. CDR3 nucleotide sequence: TGTGCCAGCAGCCAGCTGAACACTGAAGCTTTCTTT. Translating gives CASSQLNTEAFF. Full variable domain (outside the CDR3, taken from reference TRBV3-1 and TRBJ1-1): DTAVSQTPKYLVTQMGNDKSIKCEQNLGHDTMYWYKQDSKKFLKIMFSYNNKELIINETVPNRFSPKSPDKAHLNLHINSLELGDSAVYFCASSQLNTEAFFGQGTRLTVV.

At least ten counts were recorded for this clonotype. The V gene is TRBV5-1, the J gene TRBJ2-2; D unresolved. The CDR3 consists of 14 residues. Germline-derived CDR1 and CDR2 are SGHRS and YFSETQ. Trimming took off 4 bases at V and 0 bases at J, with 7 bases between the two ends. CDR3 region: CASSQRSNTGELFF. The CDR3 DNA is TGCGCCAGCAGCCAAAGATCGAACACCGGGGAGCTGTTTTTT.

This clonotype was seen at least ten times. The CDR3 sequence: CASSPPPGRAFF. In nucleotides, the CDR3 is TGTGCCAGCAGTCCTCCCCCAGGGAGGGCTTTCTTT. This chain links TRBV12-3 or TRBV12-4 with TRBJ1-1, with a weak D call TRBD1 (5 bases). The CDR3 totals 12 residues. The V and J ends lost 5 bases and 11 bases respectively, with 15 bases between them.

This clonotype was detected many times. The J gene is TRBJ1-4, the V gene TRBV3-1; D unclear. The V and J ends lost 3 bases and 3 bases respectively, with 5 bases between them. The germline V gene has CDR1 LGHDT and CDR2 YNNKEL (reference sequence). This CDR3 has 13 residues. CDR3 in amino acids: CASSHYSNEKLFF. CDR3 nucleotide sequence: TGTGCCAGCAGCCATTACTCTAATGAAAAACTGTTTTTT.